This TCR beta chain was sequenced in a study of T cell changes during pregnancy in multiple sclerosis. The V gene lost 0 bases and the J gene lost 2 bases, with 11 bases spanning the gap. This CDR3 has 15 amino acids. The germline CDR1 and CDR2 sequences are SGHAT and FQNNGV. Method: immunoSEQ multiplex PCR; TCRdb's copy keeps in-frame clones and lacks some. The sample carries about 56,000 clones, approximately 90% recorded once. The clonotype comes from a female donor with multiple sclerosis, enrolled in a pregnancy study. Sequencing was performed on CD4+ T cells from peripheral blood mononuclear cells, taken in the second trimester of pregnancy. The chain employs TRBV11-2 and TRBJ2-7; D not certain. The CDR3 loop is CASSLDNGFTYEQYF. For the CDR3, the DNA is TGTGCCAGCAGCTTAGATAATGGCTTTACCTACGAGCAGTACTTC. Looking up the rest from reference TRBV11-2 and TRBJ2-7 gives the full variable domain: EAGVAQSPRYKIIEKRQSVAFWCNPISGHATLYWYQQILGQGPKLLIQFQNNGVVDDSQLPKDRFSAERLKGVDSTLKIQPAKLEDSAVYLCASSLDNGFTYEQYFGPGTRLTVT.